Below, one T cell receptor beta chain is given with its context. How the authors handled the data: Nucleated cell counts were estimated from reference gene primer amplification. Sequencing used immunoSEQ multiplex PCR; TCRdb keeps in-frame clones, though not all of them. That table supplies the V and J calls and clone size; D and trimming were determined from the DNA. The table shows 75,000 to 100,000 clones, with approximately 87% occurring only once. The CDR3 covers 14 residues. The V segment lost 2 bases and the J segment 3 bases; nucleotides outside the gene matches: 3. CDR1 and CDR2 from the germline V gene are MNHNS and SASEGT. This sample stems from a study of blood T cell repertoires in COVID-19. Study at large: Donors in the United States, Italy and Spain gave samples during acute or convalescent COVID-19. PBMCs, B-cell-depleted T cells, or T cells were the source of the cDNA or gDNA that made up the material.

J is TRBJ2-7 and V is TRBV6-1; TRBD2 aligns across 8 bases. The source material was peripheral blood. The sequence derives from a human donor in a cohort sampled during active COVID-19. CDR3 sequence reads: CASSERGLVYEQYF. The CDR3 region has the DNA TGTGCCAGCAGTGAAAGGGGACTAGTCTACGAGCAGTACTTC.